This is a list of T cell receptor beta chains from one sample in a study of somatic mutations in cytotoxic T cells in rheumatoid arthritis. The method was immunoSEQ multiplex PCR; TCRdb's version includes in-frame clones alone and lacks a portion of them. The sample lists approximately 11,000 clones, approximately 84% occurring once. Sequences were obtained from CD8+ T cells sorted from blood. These receptors were taken from a woman in her fifties or sixties with rheumatoid arthritis. Each CDR3 is given with its conserved first and last residue. The order of the fields is CDR3 protein, CDR3 DNA, V gene, D gene, J gene, clone size. The D gene is left open where the match is weak. Only some rows state a clone size, as once, few, many or a class for expanded clones.

CSVVAGQGAREPNYGYTF TGCAGCGTCGTTGCCGGACAGGGGGCGAGAGAACCTAACTATGGCTACACCTTC TRBV29-1 TRBD1 TRBJ1-2 few
CASSDGWGGGTEAFF TGCGCCAGCAGCGATGGGTGGGGAGGAGGCACTGAAGCTTTCTTT TRBV5-1 . TRBJ1-1 once
CASISGDHYEQYF TGTGCCAGCATTAGCGGGGATCACTACGAGCAGTACTTC TRBV28 TRBD2 TRBJ2-7 once
CASSLGLKTEAFF TGTGCCAGCAGCTTAGGCCTGAAGACTGAAGCTTTCTTT TRBV7-3 . TRBJ1-1 .
CASSTGEWDTEAFF TGTGCCAGCAGTACAGGGGAGTGGGACACTGAAGCTTTCTTT TRBV2 TRBD1 TRBJ1-1 .
CASRAGIWGSGANVLTF TGTGCCAGCAGGGCAGGGATTTGGGGCTCTGGGGCCAACGTCCTGACTTTC TRBV28 . TRBJ2-6 .
CASSLTSDNEQFF TGTGCCAGCAGTCTTACTAGCGACAATGAGCAGTTCTTC TRBV28 TRBD2 TRBJ2-1 .
CASSGTGVNSPLHF TGCGCCAGCAGTGGGACAGGGGTAAATTCACCCCTCCACTTT TRBV10-1 TRBD1 TRBJ1-6 .
CASSLSAGLRTDTQYF TGTGCCAGCAGTTTATCCGCGGGACTTCGCACAGATACGCAGTATTTT TRBV27 . TRBJ2-3 .
CARSLGGSPTIVYEQYF TGTGCCAGAAGCTTGGGAGGTAGCCCCACTATTGTCTACGAGCAGTACTTC TRBV5-3 . TRBJ2-7 .
CASSQNREAVSEQFF TGTGCCAGCAGTCAAAACAGGGAAGCGGTCTCTGAGCAGTTCTTC TRBV7-9 . TRBJ2-1 few
CASSVAYTDTQYF TGTGCCAGCAGCGTAGCCTACACAGATACGCAGTATTTT TRBV9 . TRBJ2-3 .
CASSPLAGVLNTQYF TGTGCCAGCAGCCCACTAGCGGGAGTTTTAAATACGCAGTATTTT TRBV7-8 TRBD2 TRBJ2-3 .
CASSVAEQGPTEAFF TGTGCCAGCAGCGTAGCAGAACAGGGTCCCACTGAAGCTTTCTTT TRBV9 . TRBJ1-1 .
CSVEGQGFYEQYF TGCAGCGTTGAGGGACAGGGGTTTTACGAGCAGTACTTC TRBV29-1 TRBD1 TRBJ2-7 .
CASSFRGRASDEQFF TGTGCCAGCAGCTTTCGCGGGAGGGCCAGCGATGAGCAGTTCTTC TRBV7-8 TRBD2 TRBJ2-1 .
CASSLGGLDIQYF TGTGCCAGCAGCTTAGGGGGACTTGATATTCAGTACTTC TRBV13 . TRBJ2-4 .
CASSFKSQRDEQFF TGTGCCAGCAGCTTCAAGAGCCAACGCGATGAGCAGTTCTTC TRBV5-4 . TRBJ2-1 .
CASSLGTYGNGYTF TGTGCCAGCAGCCTTGGGACATACGGGAATGGCTACACCTTC TRBV5-4 . TRBJ1-2 .
CASSSRGGGNYGYTF TGTGCCAGCAGCTCGCGGGGAGGGGGGAACTATGGCTACACCTTC TRBV7-9 . TRBJ1-2 .
CASSLWTGRNTEAFF TGTGCCAGCAGTTTATGGACAGGACGGAACACTGAAGCTTTCTTT TRBV27 TRBD1 TRBJ1-1 .
CASSYSRLAGYEQYF TGTGCCAGCAGTTACTCGAGACTAGCGGGCTACGAGCAGTACTTC TRBV6-5 TRBD2 TRBJ2-7 few
CASSPPGFSSYNEQFF TGTGCCAGCAGCCCCCCGGGATTCAGCTCCTACAATGAGCAGTTCTTC TRBV5-6 . TRBJ2-1 .
CASSLWGQDYEQYF TGCGCCAGCAGCTTGTGGGGACAGGACTACGAGCAGTACTTC TRBV4-1 TRBD1 TRBJ2-7 .
CASSPGGTEAFF TGTGCCAGCAGTCCGGGGGGGACTGAAGCTTTCTTT TRBV7-9 . TRBJ1-1 .
CASRGPTEETQYF TGTGCCAGCAGGGGTCCGACTGAAGAGACCCAGTACTTC TRBV2 . TRBJ2-5 .
CASSLIGAEAFF TGTGCCAGCAGTTTAATAGGGGCTGAAGCTTTCTTT TRBV27 . TRBJ1-1 .
CASTDGVSEANVLTF TGTGCCAGCACTGACGGGGTATCCGAGGCCAACGTCCTGACTTTC TRBV6-1 . TRBJ2-6 .
CASSLLAGVAYNEQFF TGTGCCAGCAGCTTACTAGCGGGAGTCGCCTACAATGAGCAGTTCTTC TRBV11-3 TRBD2 TRBJ2-1 .
CASSLKEGEKDIGGTEAFF TGTGCCAGCAGCTTAAAAGAGGGGGAAAAGGACATCGGCGGCACTGAAGCTTTCTTT TRBV7-9 . TRBJ1-1 .
CASSYREEQYF TGTGCCAGCAGCTATAGGGAGGAGCAGTACTTC TRBV11-2 . TRBJ2-7 .
CASTNQRQGAPDTEAFF TGTGCCAGCACCAACCAAAGACAGGGGGCGCCCGACACTGAAGCTTTCTTT TRBV28 TRBD1 TRBJ1-1 .
CASREQLLNQPQHF TGTGCCAGCAGGGAACAGTTACTCAATCAGCCCCAGCATTTT TRBV28 . TRBJ1-5 .
CASSRSGTSYEQYF TGTGCCAGCAGCCGTAGCGGGACTTCCTACGAGCAGTACTTC TRBV9 TRBD2 TRBJ2-7 .
CASSLDGRGVYEQYF TGTGCCAGCAGCTTAGATGGTCGGGGGGTCTACGAGCAGTACTTC TRBV11-2 TRBD2 TRBJ2-7 .
CASSGAGGGNEQFF TGTGCCAGCAGCGGGGCGGGAGGGGGGAATGAGCAGTTCTTC TRBV7-9 TRBD2 TRBJ2-1 .
CASNAAPSGNTIYF TGTGCCAGCAACGCGGCACCCTCTGGAAACACCATATATTTT TRBV6-1 . TRBJ1-3 .